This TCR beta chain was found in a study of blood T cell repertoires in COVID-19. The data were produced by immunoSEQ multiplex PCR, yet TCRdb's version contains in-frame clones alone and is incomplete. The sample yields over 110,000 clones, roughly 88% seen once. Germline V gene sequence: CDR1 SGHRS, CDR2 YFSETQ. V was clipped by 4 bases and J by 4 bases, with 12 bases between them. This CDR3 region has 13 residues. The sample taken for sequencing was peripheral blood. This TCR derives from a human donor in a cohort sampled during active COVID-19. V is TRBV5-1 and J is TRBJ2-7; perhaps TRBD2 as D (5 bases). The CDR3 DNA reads TGCGCCAGCAGCCAGACCGAGGGATACGAGCAGTACTTC. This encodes CASSQTEGYEQYF.